The 21 T cell receptor beta chains presented below share a single source sample, sequenced in a study of cytomegalovirus exposure and HLA in healthy donors. The PCR had 60 Vbeta and 13 Jbeta primers. Assay used: immunoSEQ multiplex PCR; TCRdb lists only in-frame clones, some missing. The profile shows 150,000 to 200,000 clones, nearly 80% of them singletons. The sequencing sample was made of PBMCs. The receptors were gathered from a man between 45 and 60 years old in good health and CMV-seropositive.

The chain couples TRBV28 to TRBJ1-1, with D unresolved. Germline CDR1 reads MDHEN; CDR2 reads SYDVKM. The ends were cut back, 5 bases at V and 2 bases at J, with 6 bases in the middle. The CDR3 covers 12 residues. The CDR3 protein is CASSLVNTEAFF. CDR3 nucleotides: TGTGCCAGCAGTCTAGTTAACACTGAAGCTTTCTTT. The variable domain in full, with the rest retrieved from reference TRBV28 and TRBJ1-1, is DVKVTQSSRYLVKRTGEKVFLECVQDMDHENMFWYRQDPGLGLRLIYFSYDVKMKEKGDIPEGYSVSREKKERFSLILESASTNQTSMYLCASSLVNTEAFFGQGTRLTVV.

This chain connects TRBV4-2 to TRBJ2-1; the D is unclear. The CDR3 runs to 13 residues. V lost 2 bases, J lost 1 base, and 3 bases lay in between. Germline V gene sequence: CDR1 LGHNA, CDR2 YNFKEQ. CDR3 region: CASSQLSYNEQFF. CDR3 in DNA: TGTGCCAGCAGCCAATTATCCTACAATGAGCAGTTCTTC.

The chain carries TRBV27 and TRBJ2-3; D not resolved. V lost 3 bases to trimming and J lost 0 bases, with 16 bases between them. This CDR3 contains 17 residues. Germline V gene data show CDR1 as MNHEY and CDR2 as SMNVEV (reference sequence). The CDR3 bases are TGTGCCAGCAGTTTCGAACCCGCCCCGGTTAGCACAGATACGCAGTATTTT. The encoded protein is CASSFEPAPVSTDTQYF.

The V and J genes are TRBV7-2 and TRBJ2-7, with 10 bases matching TRBD2. Germline CDR1 reads SGHTA; CDR2 reads FQGNSA. J gave up 7 bases and V 5 bases, and 14 bases lay outside the gene matches. The CDR3 is 16 amino acids. The CDR3 coding sequence is TGTGCCAGCAGCACACCGGCGGAGCGGGGGGGCCGAGAGCAGTACTTC. Translated, it gives CASSTPAERGGREQYF.

The CDR3, as DNA: TGTGCCCTGGGTTCTGAGGGTAGCCACGAGCAGTACTTC. It translates to CALGSEGSHEQYF. The V gene is TRBV30, the J gene TRBJ2-7; D is perhaps TRBD2 (5 bases). The CDR3 runs 13 residues. Trimming took off 8 bases at V and 5 bases at J, with 19 bases between the two ends. The germline V gene has CDR1 GTSNPN and CDR2 SVGIG (reference sequence).

CDR3 amino acids: CASSSQGQGEAFF. The CDR3 DNA reads as TGCGCCAGCAGCTCTCAGGGTCAGGGTGAAGCTTTCTTT. V is TRBV5-1 and J is TRBJ1-1; a possible D gene is TRBD1 (5 bases). V lost 3 bases, J lost 7 bases, and 13 bases lay in between. Germline loops: CDR1 SGHRS, CDR2 YFSETQ. CDR3 length: 13 residues. Looking up the rest from reference TRBV5-1 and TRBJ1-1 gives the full variable domain: KAGVTQTPRYLIKTRGQQVTLSCSPISGHRSVSWYQQTPGQGLQFLFEYFSETQRNKGNFPGRFSGRQFSNSRSEMNVSTLELGDSALYLCASSSQGQGEAFFGQGTRLTVV.

In this sample, this clone turned up a few times. The chain uses TRBV6-1 and TRBJ1-1; D not certain. V lost 8 bases to trimming and J lost 2 bases, with 9 bases between them. CDR3 length equals 12 residues. CDR1 is MNHNS and CDR2 is SASEGT in the germline V gene. The CDR3 spells CASGTANTEAFF. The CDR3 coding sequence is TGTGCCAGCGGAACAGCCAACACTGAAGCTTTCTTT.

The CDR3 nucleotides read TGCGCCAGCAGCCAACCTTTAGGGGCCGGGGAGCAGTACTTC. As protein: CASSQPLGAGEQYF. The chain couples TRBV4-1 to TRBJ2-7; TRBD1 might be the D (5 bases). The germline gives CDR1 MGHRA, CDR2 YSYEKL. The germline V and J ends were trimmed by 2 bases and 7 bases, with 15 bases remaining between them. The CDR3 sequence is 14 residues long.

The rearrangement joins TRBV7-2 to TRBJ2-7, with 10 bases lining up with TRBD2. CDR3 length: 14 amino acids. J gave up 2 bases and V 5 bases, and 3 bases lay outside the gene matches. Per germline, CDR1 SGHTA and CDR2 FQGNSA. The CDR3 nucleotides read TGTGCCAGCAGCCGACTAGCGGGCGCCTACGAGCAGTACTTC. This sequence encodes CASSRLAGAYEQYF.

V usage is TRBV18 and J usage is TRBJ2-1, with a tentative D call TRBD1 (5 bases). There are 15 residues in the CDR3. From germline, CDR1 is KGHSH and CDR2 LQKENI. The V end lost 6 bases, the J end lost 2 bases, and 14 bases lay between the germline ends. CDR3 residues: CASSPTTAAYNEQFF. The CDR3 coding sequence is TGTGCCAGCTCCCCAACGACAGCTGCCTACAATGAGCAGTTCTTC.

The chain links TRBV5-1 to TRBJ1-6; possible D gene TRBD1, 5 bases. CDR3 length: 17 residues. V lost 4 bases and J 3 bases, leaving 17 bases between the germline ends. Germline V gene sequence: CDR1 SGHRS, CDR2 YFSETQ. In nucleotides, the CDR3 is TGCGCCAGCAGCGTTGACAGACTTGACCGCTATAATTCACCCCTCCACTTT. As protein: CASSVDRLDRYNSPLHF. The full variable domain, its missing parts supplied by reference TRBV5-1 and TRBJ1-6, is KAGVTQTPRYLIKTRGQQVTLSCSPISGHRSVSWYQQTPGQGLQFLFEYFSETQRNKGNFPGRFSGRQFSNSRSEMNVSTLELGDSALYLCASSVDRLDRYNSPLHFGNGTRLTVT.

The rearrangement links TRBV7-7 to TRBJ2-3; possibly TRBD1 for D (6 bases). The CDR3 is 14 residues long. Trimming pared 3 bases from V and 3 bases from J, leaving 10 bases between. The germline CDR1 and CDR2 sequences are SSHAT and FNYEAQ (reference sequence). The DNA for the CDR3 is TGTGCCAGCAGCTTCAGGGGAAGTACAGATACGCAGTATTTT. As protein: CASSFRGSTDTQYF.

This clone occurred a few times. In DNA, the CDR3 is TGTGCCAGCAGACAGGGATATAGAAACATTCAGTACTTC. Protein sequence: CASRQGYRNIQYF. The rearrangement links TRBV6-5 to TRBJ2-4; TRBD1 is a possible D gene (6 bases). Looked up from germline, CDR1 is MNHEY and CDR2 is SVGAGI. This CDR3 spans 13 amino acids. The V gene lost 6 bases and the J gene lost 6 bases, with 12 bases spanning the gap.

The chain combines TRBV2 with TRBJ1-1; TRBD1 matches 8 bases. The CDR3 sequence is 13 residues long. The V gene's germline CDR1 is SNHLY and CDR2 FYNNEI. J lost 5 bases, V lost 7 bases, and 6 bases had no gene match. CDR3 nucleotides: TGTGCCAGCACGAGACAGGGGAGTACTGAAGCTTTCTTT. Its protein is CASTRQGSTEAFF. Filled out from reference TRBV2 and TRBJ1-1, the complete variable domain reads EPEVTQTPSHQVTQMGQEVILRCVPISNHLYFYWYRQILGQKVEFLVSFYNNEISEKSEIFDDQFSVERPDGSNFTLKIRSTKLEDSAMYFCASTRQGSTEAFFGQGTRLTVV.

V usage is TRBV27 and J usage is TRBJ2-3; D is undetermined. Trimming took 6 bases from V and 1 from J, leaving 11 bases between them. CDR1 and CDR2 (germline): MNHEY, SMNVEV (reference sequence). The CDR3 totals 14 residues. The CDR3 loop is CASREVGGTDTQYF. CDR3 nucleotides: TGTGCCAGCAGGGAAGTTGGAGGCACAGATACGCAGTATTTT.

The V and J genes are TRBV5-6 and TRBJ2-7; TRBD1 agrees at 9 bases. Germline assignment: CDR1 SGHDT and CDR2 YYEEEE. J lost 7 bases, V lost 0 bases, and 5 bases had no gene match. CDR3 length: 14 residues. CDR3 DNA sequence: TGTGCCAGCAGCTTGGGGACAGGGGCAGGGGAGCAGTACTTC. Translated: CASSLGTGAGEQYF.

This chain connects TRBV28 to TRBJ1-1; D remains unclear. The CDR3 length is 13 residues. CDR1 MDHEN and CDR2 SYDVKM come from the germline V gene. V lost 1 base, J lost 1 base, and 4 bases lay in between. The CDR3 DNA reads TGTGCCAGCAGTTTATCACAGAACACTGAAGCTTTCTTT. The encoded protein is CASSLSQNTEAFF.

V and J are TRBV6-6 and TRBJ2-7; 8 nucleotides line up with TRBD2. V lost 6 bases, J lost 6 bases, and 7 bases stayed unmatched. Germline CDR1 MNHNY, CDR2 SVGAGI (reference sequence). CDR3 size: 13 residues. This CDR3 reads CASSERGGSEQYV. The CDR3 DNA follows: TGTGCCAGCAGCGAACGGGGGGGTAGCGAGCAGTACGTC.

V is TRBV7-7 and J is TRBJ2-1, with D perhaps TRBD2 (6 bases). Per germline, CDR1 SSHAT and CDR2 FNYEAQ (reference sequence). The CDR3 sequence is 13 residues long. Between the trimmed V and J ends, which lost 5 bases and 5 bases, there was a span of 10 bases. The DNA for the CDR3 is TGTGCCAGCAGCATTGGACTAAACAATGAGCAGTTCTTC. This sequence encodes CASSIGLNNEQFF.

The genes are TRBV10-1 and TRBJ2-1, with no clear D. The germline V and J ends were trimmed by 3 bases and 1 base, with 10 bases remaining between them. Germline CDR1 is WNHNN and CDR2 is SYGVQD (reference sequence). The CDR3 has 15 residues. CDR3 DNA: TGCGCCAGCAGTGAACCTAGTCTATCCTACAATGAGCAGTTCTTC. Protein: CASSEPSLSYNEQFF.

The rearrangement joins TRBV28 to TRBJ2-7; D may be TRBD2 (6 bases). V dropped 2 bases and J dropped 3 bases, with 11 bases sitting between them. The CDR3 covers 14 residues. The germline V gene has CDR1 MDHEN and CDR2 SYDVKM. The CDR3 nucleotides read TGTGCCAGCAGTTTAGGAGGACTACGCTACGAGCAGTACGTC. It translates to CASSLGGLRYEQYV.